These 32 T cell receptor beta chains originate from one sample sequenced in a study of blood T cell repertoires in COVID-19. Here immunoSEQ multiplex PCR was the method, and the copy in TCRdb shows in-frame clones only, minus some. Found here are approximately 200,000 clones, approximately 82% of them singletons; the top ten hold 6.5% to 8.5%. Input material: peripheral blood. The receptors stem from a human donor with acute or convalescent COVID-19. The donor label of this sample is uncertain.

This chain connects TRBV18 to TRBJ2-4; D is perhaps TRBD2 (6 bases). Germline V gives CDR1 KGHSH, CDR2 LQKENI. The CDR3 sequence is 16 residues long. With 2 bases removed from V and 1 base from J, the gap between germline ends came to 12 bases. CDR3 region: CASSPTSRVAKNIQYF. CDR3 sequence (DNA): TGTGCCAGCTCACCAACTAGCAGGGTGGCCAAAAACATTCAGTACTTC.

The DNA of the CDR3 is TGTGCCTGGAGTGTTGCGGGAGCCCGCTCAGATACGCAGTATTTT. As protein: CAWSVAGARSDTQYF. This chain connects TRBV30 to TRBJ2-3; TRBD2 agrees at 7 bases. Germline values: CDR1 GTSNPN, CDR2 SVGIG (reference sequence). The CDR3 runs 15 residues. The V gene end was trimmed by 0 bases and the J gene end by 4 bases; junction bases not matched to a gene: 7.

This chain links TRBV4-2 with TRBJ1-2, with 11 bases fitting TRBD1. V shed 4 bases and J 2 bases; nucleotides not matched to a gene: 6. The CDR3 sequence is 16 residues long. CDR1 is LGHNA and CDR2 is YNFKEQ in the germline V gene. The CDR3 reads CASSPNGQGANYGYTF. The CDR3 DNA is TGTGCCAGCAGCCCTAACGGACAGGGGGCAAACTATGGCTACACCTTC.

The chain couples TRBV27 to TRBJ2-3; TRBD2 matches 7 bases. V shed 7 bases and J 1 base; nucleotides not matched to a gene: 11. Germline V gene data show CDR1 as MNHEY and CDR2 as SMNVEV (reference sequence). The CDR3 totals 16 residues. CDR3 residues: CASTDRGDYGTDTQYF. CDR3 nucleotides: TGTGCCAGCACTGACCGGGGGGATTACGGCACAGATACGCAGTATTTT.

The rearrangement uses TRBV2 and TRBJ1-2; D may be TRBD1 (5 bases). V dropped 7 bases and J dropped 4 bases, with 13 bases sitting between them. The CDR3 sequence is 13 residues long. Looked up from germline, CDR1 is SNHLY and CDR2 is FYNNEI. For the CDR3, the DNA is TGTGCCAGCAATGCAGGGTCAACCTATGGCTACACCTTC. This gives the protein CASNAGSTYGYTF. Based on the CDR3 plus reference TRBV2 and TRBJ1-2, the full variable domain is EPEVTQTPSHQVTQMGQEVILRCVPISNHLYFYWYRQILGQKVEFLVSFYNNEISEKSEIFDDQFSVERPDGSNFTLKIRSTKLEDSAMYFCASNAGSTYGYTFGSGTRLTVV.

In regard to this clone: Other DNA sequences from this sample encode an identical CDR3 as well. The chain recombines TRBV19 with TRBJ1-5; D gene ambiguous. Trimming shortened V by 3 bases and J by 4 bases, and 10 bases separated the two germline ends. The germline V gene has CDR1 LNHDA and CDR2 SQIVND (reference sequence). This CDR3 region has 14 residues. The CDR3 here is CASSISGLNQPQHF. The CDR3 DNA reads as TGTGCCAGTAGTATTTCAGGACTGAATCAGCCCCAGCATTTT.

V usage is TRBV28 and J usage is TRBJ2-3, with D hard to call. Germline CDR1 MDHEN, CDR2 SYDVKM. This CDR3 contains 12 residues. The V end lost 6 bases, the J end lost 1 base, and 5 bases lay between the germline ends. DNA of the CDR3: TGTGCCAGCAGGAGCGGCACAGATACGCAGTATTTT. Its translation: CASRSGTDTQYF.

This clone was observed a single time. The chain uses TRBV5-4 and TRBJ2-3; maybe TRBD2 (5 bases). Germline lookup yields CDR1 SGHNT and CDR2 YYREEE (reference sequence). This CDR3 has 14 residues. V was clipped by 4 bases and J by 0 bases, with 9 bases between them. CDR3 sequence: CASSLAWSTDTQYF. The CDR3 DNA follows: TGTGCCAGCAGCCTAGCTTGGAGCACAGATACGCAGTATTTT. The full variable domain, its missing parts supplied by reference TRBV5-4 and TRBJ2-3, is ETGVTQSPTHLIKTRGQQVTLRCSSQSGHNTVSWYQQALGQGPQFIFQYYREEENGRGNFPPRFSGLQFPNYSSELNVNALELDDSALYLCASSLAWSTDTQYFGPGTRLTVL.

The table lists this clone with a count of one. V usage is TRBV19 and J usage is TRBJ1-2, with 10 bases matching TRBD1. The CDR3 has 14 residues. Germline values: CDR1 LNHDA, CDR2 SQIVND (reference sequence). Losses at the gene ends were 6 bases for V and 4 bases for J; bases not matched to a gene: 5. The CDR3 loop reads CASRATGGVYGYTF. CDR3 nucleotide sequence: TGTGCCAGTAGGGCGACAGGGGGCGTCTATGGCTACACCTTC.

The chain has TRBV9 and TRBJ2-1; TRBD2 matches at 11 bases. This CDR3 is 15 amino acids long. Germline-derived CDR1 and CDR2 are SGDLS and YYNGEE. The V and J ends lost 3 bases and 8 bases, in that order; junction bases with no gene match: 7. The CDR3 nucleotides are TGTGCCAGCAGCGGAACTAGCGGGAGAAGCTATGAGCAGTTCTTC. It translates to CASSGTSGRSYEQFF.

This clone occurred once. Other DNA sequences in the sample encode the same CDR3. The chain is built from TRBV6-2 or TRBV6-3 and TRBJ1-1, with D possibly TRBD1 on 5 matching bases. V gave up 2 bases and J gave up 1 base, with 5 bases separating them. Germline V gene lookup returns CDR1 MNHEY and CDR2 SVGEGT. The CDR3 runs to 13 residues. The CDR3 DNA is TGTGCCAGCAGTTACAGGGGGAACACTGAAGCTTTCTTT. Translation gives CASSYRGNTEAFF.

The V gene is TRBV6-5, the J gene TRBJ2-3, with D perhaps matching TRBD2 (7 bases). The CDR3 contains 15 residues. Germline V CDR1 and CDR2: MNHEY, SVGAGI. V lost 8 bases and J 4 bases, leaving 19 bases between the germline ends. CDR3 in DNA: TGTGCCAGCTCCCGGGGGCGGGAGACCCCAGATACGCAGTATTTT. Protein: CASSRGRETPDTQYF.

Here the CDR3 DNA reads TGTGCCAGCAGCCCTGACAGCTCTGGGGCCAACGTCCTGACTTTC. Its protein is CASSPDSSGANVLTF. The genes are TRBV11-1 and TRBJ2-6, with a possible D match to TRBD1 (5 bases). Germline loops: CDR1 SGHAT, CDR2 FQDESV (reference sequence). V was trimmed by 5 bases and J by 0 bases, leaving 8 bases between them. The length of the CDR3 is 15 residues.

The V gene is TRBV11-2, the J gene TRBJ1-1, with D uncertain. V dropped 3 bases and J dropped 5 bases, with 13 bases sitting between them. Germline CDR1 and CDR2: SGHAT and FQNNGV. This CDR3 comprises 14 residues. CDR3 sequence (DNA): TGTGCCAGCAGCTTTTCTCCTGGAGGAACTGAAGCTTTCTTT. Its translation is CASSFSPGGTEAFF.

The chain has TRBV27 and TRBJ2-7; D is unresolved. The CDR3 covers 14 residues. Germline V CDR1 and CDR2: MNHEY, SMNVEV (reference sequence). The V end lost 3 bases, the J end lost 5 bases, and 14 bases lay between the germline ends. The chain's CDR3 is CASSFRRQKDEQYF. The CDR3 DNA sequence: TGTGCCAGCAGTTTTAGACGACAAAAAGACGAGCAGTACTTC.

J is TRBJ1-1 and V is TRBV6-5; the match to TRBD1 covers 7 bases. This CDR3 has 15 amino acids. Germline assignment: CDR1 MNHEY and CDR2 SVGAGI. V trimming: 4 bases; J trimming: 5 bases; junction bases outside the gene matches: 10. In nucleotides, the CDR3 is TGTGCCAGCAGTTTACAAGTAGACAGGGCAACTGAAGCTTTCTTT. Translated, it gives CASSLQVDRATEAFF.

CDR3 residues: CASSSGLAAGDTQYF. The CDR3 nucleotides are TGTGCCAGCAGCTCGGGACTAGCGGCAGGGGATACGCAGTATTTT. The V gene is TRBV11-2, the J gene TRBJ2-3; 11 bases fit TRBD2. V lost 4 bases, J lost 6 bases, and 6 bases stayed unmatched. The CDR3 consists of 15 residues. Germline V gene lookup returns CDR1 SGHAT and CDR2 FQNNGV.

This clone occurred a few times. This sequence joins TRBV27 and TRBJ1-5, with D perhaps matching TRBD1 (5 bases). The CDR3 runs 14 residues. V lost 1 base, J lost 1 base, and 5 bases lay in between. CDR1 is MNHEY and CDR2 is SMNVEV in the germline V gene (reference sequence). The DNA of the CDR3 is TGTGCCAGCAGTTTATGGGGCAGCAATCAGCCCCAGCATTTT. Protein sequence: CASSLWGSNQPQHF.

V is TRBV10-3 and J is TRBJ2-3; TRBD2 aligns across 9 bases. The germline V gene has CDR1 ENHRY and CDR2 SYGVKD. The CDR3 runs 15 residues. Losses at the gene ends were 6 bases for V and 3 bases for J; bases not matched to a gene: 7. The CDR3: CAISQPSGNTDTQYF. The CDR3 DNA reads TGTGCCATCAGCCAACCTAGCGGGAATACAGATACGCAGTATTTT.

The V call is TRBV5-8, the J call TRBJ1-2; 9 bases match TRBD1. The V gene's germline CDR1 is SGHTS and CDR2 YDEGEE. The V and J ends lost 4 bases and 0 bases, in that order; junction bases with no gene match: 4. This CDR3 has 15 amino acids. CDR3 protein: CASSPGTGTNYGYTF. CDR3 nucleotide sequence: TGTGCCAGCAGCCCCGGGACAGGGACTAACTATGGCTACACCTTC.

A remark on this clone: One junction end does not reproduce the germline sequence, and a read error may be involved. The rearrangement links TRBV23-1 to TRBJ2-2, with TRBD2 identical over 8 bases. TRBV23-1 is an ORF; its function is uncertain. The CDR3 is 17 residues long. CDR3 loop: CATSRPGGGANTGELFF. CDR3 nucleotides: TGCGCCACCAGTCGCCCCGGGGGGGGTGCCAACACCGGGGAGCTGTTTTTT.

This chain connects TRBV11-2 to TRBJ1-1; the D is unclear. Germline V lookup: CDR1 SGHAT, CDR2 FQNNGV. This CDR3 has 15 amino acids. V was cut by 2 bases and J by 4 bases, with 14 bases left in between. The DNA of the CDR3 is TGTGCCAGCAGCTTAAAGATCTTATTGAGCACTGAAGCTTTCTTT. This codes for CASSLKILLSTEAFF.

This chain links TRBV5-4 with TRBJ2-5; 15 bases agree with TRBD2. CDR1 and CDR2 (germline): SGHNT, YYREEE (reference sequence). With V trimmed by 4 bases and J by 5 bases, 6 bases remained unmatched. The CDR3 contains 16 residues. The CDR3 loop reads CASSDGLAGGLETQYF. Written as DNA, the CDR3 is TGTGCCAGCAGCGACGGACTAGCGGGAGGGTTGGAGACCCAGTACTTC.

Comments on this clone: A read error is possible here, since a much larger clone lies one base away. The rearrangement links TRBV2 to TRBJ2-7, with D perhaps TRBD1 (6 bases). Trimming shortened V by 8 bases and J by 3 bases, and 8 bases separated the two germline ends. This CDR3 has 11 amino acids. Germline assignment: CDR1 SNHLY and CDR2 FYNNEI. CDR3 nucleotide sequence: TGTGCCAGCGGACAGCTCTACGAGCAGTACTTC. Amino acid sequence: CASGQLYEQYF.

This sequence joins TRBV4-3 and TRBJ1-6; the D is unclear. This CDR3 contains 17 residues. Per the germline V gene, CDR1 is LGHNA and CDR2 is YSLEER. V was trimmed by 0 bases and J by 1 base, leaving 10 bases between them. The chain's CDR3 is CASSQEAGESYNSPLHF. CDR3 in DNA: TGCGCCAGCAGCCAAGAGGCCGGGGAATCCTATAATTCACCCCTCCACTTT.

The CDR3 DNA is TGTGCCAGTAGTATTAGGGACTCCAGCTCCTACAATGAGCAGTTCTTC. Translating it yields CASSIRDSSSYNEQFF. This sequence joins TRBV19 and TRBJ2-1; D is possibly TRBD2 (6 bases). Per germline, CDR1 LNHDA and CDR2 SQIVND (reference sequence). V was shortened by 3 bases and J by 0 bases, with 12 bases between the two germline ends. The CDR3 has 16 amino acids. The full variable domain, with the rest looked up from reference TRBV19 and TRBJ2-1, is DGGITQSPKYLFRKEGQNVTLSCEQNLNHDAMYWYRQDPGQGLRLIYYSQIVNDFQKGDIAEGYSVSREKKESFPLTVTSAQKNPTAFYLCASSIRDSSSYNEQFFGPGTRLTVL.

This clone was observed once. The chain couples TRBV19 to TRBJ1-5; 8 bases map to TRBD1. V was pared by 5 bases and J by 6 bases, with 3 bases of the junction left unmatched. Germline values: CDR1 LNHDA, CDR2 SQIVND (reference sequence). CDR3 length: 13 amino acids. The CDR3 DNA reads as TGTGCCAGTAGTCCCCAGGGGGCTCAGCCCCAGCATTTT. It codes for CASSPQGAQPQHF.

This CDR3 is CSASKASGRYEQYF. DNA of the CDR3: TGCAGTGCTAGTAAGGCTAGCGGGAGATACGAGCAGTACTTC. The chain employs TRBV20-1 and TRBJ2-7; 10 nucleotides agree with TRBD2. With 3 bases clipped from V and 4 bases from J, the junction kept 6 bases outside the gene matches. Per germline, CDR1 DFQATT and CDR2 SNEGSKA (reference sequence). There are 14 residues in the CDR3.

The V and J genes are TRBV5-1 and TRBJ2-7; weak D call: TRBD2 (6 bases). V lost 3 bases, J lost 3 bases, and 16 bases lay in between. Germline CDR1 and CDR2: SGHRS and YFSETQ. The CDR3 contains 15 residues. CDR3 in amino acids: CASSSSAGLIYEQYF. The CDR3 DNA sequence: TGCGCCAGCAGCTCTTCCGCGGGACTTATCTACGAGCAGTACTTC. The complete variable domain, with remaining parts taken from reference TRBV5-1 and TRBJ2-7, reads KAGVTQTPRYLIKTRGQQVTLSCSPISGHRSVSWYQQTPGQGLQFLFEYFSETQRNKGNFPGRFSGRQFSNSRSEMNVSTLELGDSALYLCASSSSAGLIYEQYFGPGTRLTVT.

The chain is built from TRBV27 and TRBJ2-2; D is possibly TRBD2 (6 bases). CDR3 length equals 15 residues. Germline CDR1 reads MNHEY; CDR2 reads SMNVEV (reference sequence). Trimming took off 6 bases at V and 2 bases at J, with 13 bases between the two ends. CDR3 bases: TGTGCCAGCAGAGCCGGGACTTCTAACACCGGGGAGCTGTTTTTT. Translation: CASRAGTSNTGELFF.

As regards this clone: Other DNA sequences in this specimen translate into the identical CDR3. The chain combines TRBV19 with TRBJ1-2; 7 nucleotides match TRBD1. CDR1 is LNHDA, CDR2 SQIVND, per germline (reference sequence). The CDR3 loop spans 14 amino acids. V was clipped by 2 bases and J by 2 bases; unmatched bases: 2. The CDR3 sequence: CASSIRGQNYGYTF. In DNA form, the CDR3 reads TGTGCCAGTAGTATAAGGGGGCAAAACTATGGCTACACCTTC.

The chain links TRBV5-1 to TRBJ1-3; D possibly corresponds to TRBD1 (5 bases). There are 16 residues in the CDR3. Germline V lookup: CDR1 SGHRS, CDR2 YFSETQ. V was shortened by 1 base and J by 5 bases, with 16 bases between the two germline ends. This CDR3 reads CASSLTPRGERNTIYF. CDR3 coding DNA: TGCGCCAGCAGCTTGACCCCTCGGGGGGAGAGAAACACCATATATTTT.